Following are 10 T cell receptor beta chains from one sample sequenced in a study of identical twins. TCRdb reprocessed the 5' RACE reads via MiXCR and lists one record per CDR3 protein. Here the sample spans roughly 690,000 distinct CDR3 sequences, around 6.1% being singletons. The sample taken for sequencing was naive T cells sorted from blood. Every receptor here comes from a man aged 18 to 35 in good health.

The genes are TRBV12-3 or TRBV12-4 and TRBJ2-7; 9 bases line up with TRBD2. The CDR3 loop spans 14 amino acids. Trimming cost V 3 bases and J 6 bases; bases outside gene matches: 6. The CDR3 loop reads CASSFSGSRAEQYV. CDR3 nucleotides: TGTGCCAGCAGTTTTAGCGGGAGTAGGGCCGAGCAGTACGTC.

This chain uses TRBV11-2 with TRBJ2-2, with no clear D. V shed 5 bases and J shed 1 base, with 14 bases lying between them. CDR1 and CDR2 (germline): SGHAT, FQNNGV. This CDR3 contains 16 residues. The CDR3 loop reads CASSKSAQQNTGELFF. CDR3 nucleotides: TGTGCCAGCAGCAAAAGCGCCCAGCAGAACACCGGGGAGCTGTTTTTT.

This clonotype has a count of ten or more. The chain combines TRBV29-1 with TRBJ1-4, with 8 bases lining up with TRBD1. The CDR3 consists of 14 residues. V lost 6 bases and J lost 4; bases outside the gene matches: 7. Germline V gives CDR1 SQVTM, CDR2 ANQGSEA. The CDR3 protein is CSVGTGGGNEKLFF. The CDR3 DNA is TGCAGCGTAGGGACAGGCGGCGGTAATGAAAAACTGTTTTTT.

This clonotype was counted at least ten times. The rearrangement uses TRBV5-1 and TRBJ2-7; 8 bases align to TRBD2. This CDR3 is built from 15 residues. V was clipped by 3 bases and J by 6 bases; unmatched bases: 11. Germline loops: CDR1 SGHRS, CDR2 YFSETQ. The CDR3 is CASSSPGTSGLEQYF. The DNA for the CDR3 is TGCGCCAGCAGCTCACCCGGGACTAGTGGGCTCGAGCAGTACTTC.

This chain uses TRBV3-1 with TRBJ1-1; D call uncertain. Per the germline V gene, CDR1 is LGHDT and CDR2 is YNNKEL (reference sequence). Trimming took 1 base from V and 7 from J, leaving 13 bases between them. The CDR3 is 14 residues long. The CDR3 protein is CASSQVQRSVEAFF. DNA for the CDR3: TGTGCCAGCAGCCAAGTGCAGCGGTCTGTTGAAGCTTTCTTT.

This clonotype was seen many times. The chain is built from TRBV14 and TRBJ2-3; D not resolved. The CDR3 has 17 amino acids. Germline V gene lookup returns CDR1 SGHDN and CDR2 FVKESK. Trimming shortened V by 0 bases and J by 0 bases, and 13 bases separated the two germline ends. The CDR3 DNA reads as TGTGCCAGCAGCCAAGATTGGGTACCTACTAGCACAGATACGCAGTATTTT. Translating it yields CASSQDWVPTSTDTQYF.

This clonotype has only a few counts. The V gene is TRBV29-1, the J gene TRBJ2-2; 7 bases match TRBD1. The V and J ends lost 7 bases and 3 bases, in that order; junction bases with no gene match: 5. CDR3 length: 13 residues. The germline CDR1 and CDR2 sequences are SQVTM and ANQGSEA. This CDR3 is CSGRQGYTGELFF. The CDR3 nucleotides are TGCAGCGGGAGACAGGGATACACCGGGGAGCTGTTTTTT.

This clonotype was counted at least ten times. The DNA for the CDR3 is TGCGCCAGCAGCCATGGGACTAGCGGGACAAGCAATGAGCAGTTCTTC. Residues: CASSHGTSGTSNEQFF. V gene TRBV4-3 combines with J gene TRBJ2-1, with TRBD2 matching over 13 bases. The ends lost 3 bases at V and 6 bases at J; junction bases unmatched: 5. CDR1 is LGHNA, CDR2 YSLEER, per germline. CDR3 length: 16 amino acids.

This clonotype has only a few counts. The CDR3 spells CASSLSSLMAGLDTEAFF. CDR3 nucleotides: TGTGCCAGCAGCTTATCTTCGTTAATGGCAGGGTTAGACACTGAAGCTTTCTTT. This chain connects TRBV11-1 to TRBJ1-1, with a weak D call TRBD1 (5 bases). Germline CDR1 reads SGHAT; CDR2 reads FQDESV (reference sequence). The V gene lost 2 bases and the J gene lost 3 bases, with 22 bases spanning the gap. This CDR3 spans 18 amino acids.

The chain joins TRBV28 to TRBJ2-5, with 16 bases lining up with TRBD2. CDR1 is MDHEN and CDR2 is SYDVKM in the germline V gene. This CDR3 comprises 17 residues. V lost 6 bases, J lost 7 bases, and 11 bases stayed unmatched. The CDR3 loop is CASRDYGTSGRGGTQYF. In DNA form, the CDR3 reads TGTGCCAGCAGGGACTACGGGACTAGCGGGAGGGGGGGGACCCAGTACTTC.